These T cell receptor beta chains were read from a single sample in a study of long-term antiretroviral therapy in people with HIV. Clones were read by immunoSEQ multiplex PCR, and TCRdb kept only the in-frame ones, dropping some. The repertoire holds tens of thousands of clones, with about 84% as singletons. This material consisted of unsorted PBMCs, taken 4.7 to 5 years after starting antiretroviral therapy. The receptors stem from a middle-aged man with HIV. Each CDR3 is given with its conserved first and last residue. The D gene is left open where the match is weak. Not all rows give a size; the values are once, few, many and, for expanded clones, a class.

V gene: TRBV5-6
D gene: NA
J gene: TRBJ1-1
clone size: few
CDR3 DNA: TGTGCCAGCAGCTTGGGGAAGTTGAACACTGAAGCTTTCTTT
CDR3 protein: CASSLGKLNTEAFF

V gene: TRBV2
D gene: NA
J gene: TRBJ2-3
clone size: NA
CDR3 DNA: TGTGCCAGCAGTTGGGAGGGGGCAAGGACAGATACGCAGTATTTT
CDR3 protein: CASSWEGARTDTQYF

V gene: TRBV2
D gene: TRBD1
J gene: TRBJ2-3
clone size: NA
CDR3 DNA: TGTGCCAGGACCCTACAGGGGAAAAGCACAGATACGCAGTATTTT
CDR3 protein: CARTLQGKSTDTQYF

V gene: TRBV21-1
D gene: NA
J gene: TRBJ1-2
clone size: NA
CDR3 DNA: TGTGCCAGCAGCAACCACAAGCAGGGGTGCCGCTACACCTTC
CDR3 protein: CASSNHKQGCRYTF

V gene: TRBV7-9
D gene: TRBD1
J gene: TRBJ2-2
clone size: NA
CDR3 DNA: TGTGCCAGCAGCGTCCCCGGACAGGAAAACACCGGGGAGCTGTTTTTT
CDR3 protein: CASSVPGQENTGELFF

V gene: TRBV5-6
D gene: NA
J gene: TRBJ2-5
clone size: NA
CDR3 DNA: TGTGCCAGCAGCTTGGCGGATGCGCTCCGGGAGACCCAGTACTTC
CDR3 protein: CASSLADALRETQYF

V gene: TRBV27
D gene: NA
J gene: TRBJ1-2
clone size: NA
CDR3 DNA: TGTGCCAGCAGTTTTGCCGGGGCTGGGTATGGCTACACCTTC
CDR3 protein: CASSFAGAGYGYTF

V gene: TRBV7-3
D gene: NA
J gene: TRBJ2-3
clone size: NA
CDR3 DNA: TGTGCCAGCAGCCTCCACACCACAGATACGCAGTATTTT
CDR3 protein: CASSLHTTDTQYF

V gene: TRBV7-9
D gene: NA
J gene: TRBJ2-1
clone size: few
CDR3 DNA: TGTGCCAGCAGCTTAGGTCGAGGCGGCTCCTACAATGAGCAGTTCTTC
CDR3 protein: CASSLGRGGSYNEQFF

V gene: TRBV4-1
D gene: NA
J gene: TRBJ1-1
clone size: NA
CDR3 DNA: TGCGCCAGCAGGGCGGGACACCTGAACACTGAAGCTTTCTTT
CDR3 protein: CASRAGHLNTEAFF

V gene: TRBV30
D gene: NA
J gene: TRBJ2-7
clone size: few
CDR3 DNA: TGTGCCTGGAGTGAACAGGGCCCCTACGAGCAGTACTTC
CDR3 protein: CAWSEQGPYEQYF

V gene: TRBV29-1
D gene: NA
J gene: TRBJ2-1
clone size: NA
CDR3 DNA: TGCAGCGTTGAAGTCCGACTTGATGAGCAGTTCTTC
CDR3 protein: CSVEVRLDEQFF

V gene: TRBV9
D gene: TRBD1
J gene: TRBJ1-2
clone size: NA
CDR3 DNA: TGTGCCAGCAGCCCCACGAGTGGGACAGGGTTTGGCTACACCTTC
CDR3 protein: CASSPTSGTGFGYTF

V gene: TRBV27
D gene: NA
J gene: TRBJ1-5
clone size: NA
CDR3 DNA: TGTGCCAGCGGCTGGGACGGAAAATGGAATCAGCCCCAGCATTTT
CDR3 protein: CASGWDGKWNQPQHF

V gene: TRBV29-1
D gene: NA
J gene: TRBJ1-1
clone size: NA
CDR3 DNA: TGCAGCGTTGACCGGCTCCCAGCTTTCTTT
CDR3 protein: CSVDRLPAFF

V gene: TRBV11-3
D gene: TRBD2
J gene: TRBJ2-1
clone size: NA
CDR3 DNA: TGTGCCAGCAGCTTAGATCGGCGGGAGATGGCGAATGAGCAGTTCTTC
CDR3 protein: CASSLDRREMANEQFF

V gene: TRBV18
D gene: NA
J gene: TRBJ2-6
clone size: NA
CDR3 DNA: TGTGCCAGCTCCCCGCTGGTCTCTGGGGCCAACGTCCTGACTTTC
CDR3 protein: CASSPLVSGANVLTF

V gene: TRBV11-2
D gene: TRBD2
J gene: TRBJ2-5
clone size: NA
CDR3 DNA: TGTGCCAGCAGCTTAGGACTAGCTGAGACCCAGTACTTC
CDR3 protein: CASSLGLAETQYF

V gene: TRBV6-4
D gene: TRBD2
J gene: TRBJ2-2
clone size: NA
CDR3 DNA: TGTGCCAGCAGTCGTACTAGCGAGGGGGAGCTGTTTTTT
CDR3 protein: CASSRTSEGELFF

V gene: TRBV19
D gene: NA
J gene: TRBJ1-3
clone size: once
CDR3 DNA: TGTGCCAGTAGTGAAGTTGGAAACACCATATATTTT
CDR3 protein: CASSEVGNTIYF

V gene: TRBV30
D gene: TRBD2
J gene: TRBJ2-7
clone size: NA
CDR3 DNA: TGTGCCTGGAGAAGACTAGCGGGGGGATACGAGCAGTACTTC
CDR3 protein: CAWRRLAGGYEQYF

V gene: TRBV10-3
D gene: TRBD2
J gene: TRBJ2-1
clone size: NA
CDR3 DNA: TGTGCTACGGGACTAGCGGGACACGAGTCCTACAATGAGCAGTTCTTC
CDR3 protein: CATGLAGHESYNEQFF

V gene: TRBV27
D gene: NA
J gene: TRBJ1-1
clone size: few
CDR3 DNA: TGTGCCAGCCTCGGGCGGGAAGCTTTCTTT
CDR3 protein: CASLGREAFF

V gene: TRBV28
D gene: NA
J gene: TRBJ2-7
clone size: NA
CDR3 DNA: TGTGCCAGCAACCCGCCCGGCTCCTACGAGCAGTACTTC
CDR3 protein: CASNPPGSYEQYF

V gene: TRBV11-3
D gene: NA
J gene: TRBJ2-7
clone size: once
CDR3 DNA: TGTGCCAGCAGCTTATCTGGGCTTCCCTACGAGCAGTACTTC
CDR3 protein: CASSLSGLPYEQYF

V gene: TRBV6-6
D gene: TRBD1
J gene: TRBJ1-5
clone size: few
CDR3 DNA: TGTGCCAGCAGTGTGGACAGGGGTCCAAATCAGCCCCAGCATTTT
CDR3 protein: CASSVDRGPNQPQHF

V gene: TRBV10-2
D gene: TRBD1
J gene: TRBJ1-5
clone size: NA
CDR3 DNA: TGCGCCAGCAGTGATCTTGGACAGGTCTTCAATCAGCCCCAGCATTTT
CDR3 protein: CASSDLGQVFNQPQHF

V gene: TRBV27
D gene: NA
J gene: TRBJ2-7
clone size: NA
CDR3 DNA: TGTGCCAGCAGTTCCCAGCGAGGGGAACTCTACGAGCAGTACTTC
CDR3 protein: CASSSQRGELYEQYF